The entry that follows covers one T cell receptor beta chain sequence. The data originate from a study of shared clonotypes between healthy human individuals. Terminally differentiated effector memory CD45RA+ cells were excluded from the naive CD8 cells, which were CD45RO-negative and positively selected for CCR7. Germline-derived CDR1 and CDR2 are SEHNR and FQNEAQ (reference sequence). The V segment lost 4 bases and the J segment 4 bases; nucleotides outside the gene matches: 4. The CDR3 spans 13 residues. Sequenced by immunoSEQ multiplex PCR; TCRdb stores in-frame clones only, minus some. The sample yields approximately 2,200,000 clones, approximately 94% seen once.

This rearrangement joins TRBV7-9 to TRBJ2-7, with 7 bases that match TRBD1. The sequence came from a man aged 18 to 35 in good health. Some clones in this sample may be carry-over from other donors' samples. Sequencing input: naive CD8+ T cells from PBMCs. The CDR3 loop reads CASSSQGIYEQYF. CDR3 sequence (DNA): TGTGCCAGCAGCTCACAGGGGATATACGAGCAGTACTTC.